These 3 T cell receptor beta chains came from one sample sequenced in a study of cytomegalovirus exposure and HLA in healthy donors listed by TCRdb under 2017. The protocol used for the library was the immunoSEQ multiplex PCR assay. For the multiplex PCR, a mixture combining 60 forward primers for TCR Vbeta segments and 13 reverse primers for TCR Jbeta segments was used. The table comes from immuneACCESS by way of TCRdb, which keeps in-frame sequences with V and J called. Part of the clones is missing from these tables; in studies checked, under half for an unresolved V gene and the rest for unknown reasons. The sample's table lists a count of about 210,000 clones. The ten largest clonotypes hold about 1% of the sample. Sequencing was performed on PBMCs. These receptors were taken from a woman in her twenties or thirties in good health and CMV-seropositive.

The chain carries TRBV7-9 and TRBJ1-4, with 11 bases matching TRBD1. This CDR3 spans 17 amino acids. The V segment lost 5 bases and the J segment 4 bases; nucleotides outside the gene matches: 9. Germline V gene lookup returns CDR1 SEHNR and CDR2 FQNEAQ (reference sequence). The CDR3 DNA sequence: TGTGCCAGCAGCCCGGGGACAGGGGGTTCGATTAATGAAAAACTGTTTTTT. Protein sequence: CASSPGTGGSINEKLFF.

The rearrangement uses TRBV28 and TRBJ1-1, with D unresolved. This CDR3 is built from 13 residues. V lost 7 bases and J 4 bases, leaving 13 bases between the germline ends. Germline V gene data show CDR1 as MDHEN and CDR2 as SYDVKM. The CDR3 spells CASNVPGITEAFF. As DNA, the CDR3 is TGTGCCAGCAACGTCCCGGGGATCACTGAAGCTTTCTTT.

V gene TRBV4-3 combines with J gene TRBJ2-1, with D tentatively TRBD2 (6 bases). CDR3 length: 16 amino acids. Germline assignment: CDR1 LGHNA and CDR2 YSLEER. V lost 1 base to trimming and J lost 5 bases, with 15 bases between them. In DNA, the CDR3 is TGCGCCAGCAGCCAAGTCACTAGCTTGGGTAACAATGAGCAGTTCTTC. Its protein is CASSQVTSLGNNEQFF.